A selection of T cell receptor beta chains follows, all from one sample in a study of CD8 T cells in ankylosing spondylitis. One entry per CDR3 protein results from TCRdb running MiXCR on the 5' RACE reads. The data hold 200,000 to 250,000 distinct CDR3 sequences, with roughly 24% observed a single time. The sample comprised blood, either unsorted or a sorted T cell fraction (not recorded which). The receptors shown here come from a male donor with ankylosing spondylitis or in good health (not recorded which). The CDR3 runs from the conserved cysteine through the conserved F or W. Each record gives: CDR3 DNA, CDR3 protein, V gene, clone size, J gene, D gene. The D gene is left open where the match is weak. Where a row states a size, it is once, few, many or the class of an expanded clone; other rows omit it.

TGTGCCAGCAGCGTAGGACAGGGGTTCGATACGCAGTATTTT CASSVGQGFDTQYF TRBV9 . TRBJ2-3 TRBD1
TGTGCCAGCTCCCCACGGGACGTAGGGACAGATACGCAGTATTTT CASSPRDVGTDTQYF TRBV18 many TRBJ2-3 .
TGCAGCGCAGGAGGGCAGAAGTACAATGAGCAGTTCTTC CSAGGQKYNEQFF TRBV29-1 . TRBJ2-1 .
TGTGCCAGCAGCTTAGTTTTTGGGGGGAGTAGCTACGAGCAGTACTTC CASSLVFGGSSYEQYF TRBV7-2 many TRBJ2-7 .
TGTGCCATCAGTTCGACAGGGGAGGGCACCGGGGAGCTGTTTTTT CAISSTGEGTGELFF TRBV10-3 many TRBJ2-2 .
TGTGCCAGCAGTTACTCTCGACAGGGAGATGGCTACACCTTC CASSYSRQGDGYTF TRBV6-5 few TRBJ1-2 TRBD1
TGTGCCAGCAGCACTTCCTACGAGCAGTACTTC CASSTSYEQYF TRBV7-2 many TRBJ2-7 .
TGTGCCGACTGCCGCTTCTATGGCTACACCTTC CADCRFYGYTF TRBV7-9 many TRBJ1-2 .
TGCGCCAGCAGCTTGGGGGCAACAGGGGCCGGGGCCAACGTCCTGACTTTC CASSLGATGAGANVLTF TRBV5-1 few TRBJ2-6 TRBD1
TGTGCCAGCAGTGAAATAGCGAACACCGGGGAGCTGTTTTTT CASSEIANTGELFF TRBV6-1 many TRBJ2-2 .